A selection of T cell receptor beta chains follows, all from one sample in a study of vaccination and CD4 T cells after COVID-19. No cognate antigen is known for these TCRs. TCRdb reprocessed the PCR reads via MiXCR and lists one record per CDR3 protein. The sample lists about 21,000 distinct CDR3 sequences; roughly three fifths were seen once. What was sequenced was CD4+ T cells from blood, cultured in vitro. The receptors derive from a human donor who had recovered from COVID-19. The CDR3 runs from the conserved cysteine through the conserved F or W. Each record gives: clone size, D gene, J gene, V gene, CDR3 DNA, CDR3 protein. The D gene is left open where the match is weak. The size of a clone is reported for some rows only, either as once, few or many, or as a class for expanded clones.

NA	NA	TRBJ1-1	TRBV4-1	TGCGCCAGCAGCCAAAAACAGGGTCCGAACACTGAAGCTTTCTTT	CASSQKQGPNTEAFF
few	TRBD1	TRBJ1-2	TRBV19	TGTGCCAGTAGTACAAGGACAGGCCCTGACTATGGCTACACCTTC	CASSTRTGPDYGYTF
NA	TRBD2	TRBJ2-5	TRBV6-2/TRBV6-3	TGTGCCAGCAGTTACGGCGGGGGGGCGGAGACCCAGTACTTC	CASSYGGGAETQYF
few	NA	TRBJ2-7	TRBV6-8	TGTGCCAGCAGTTACCCCCTAGTTGGGGTTAAGGTTTACGAGCAGTACTTC	CASSYPLVGVKVYEQYF
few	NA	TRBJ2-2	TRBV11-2	TGTGCCAGCAGCTTAGGGAGGAGGGCCGCCGGGGAGCTGTTTTTT	CASSLGRRAAGELFF
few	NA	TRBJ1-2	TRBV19	TGTGCCAGTAGTATACCCGGGACGTACTATGGCTACACCTTC	CASSIPGTYYGYTF
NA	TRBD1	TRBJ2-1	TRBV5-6	TGTGCCAGCAGCTTACAACAGGGGTTGGGTGAGCAGTTCTTC	CASSLQQGLGEQFF
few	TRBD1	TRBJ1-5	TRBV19	TGTGCCAGTAGTAAGCCCGCGGACAGGGGAAGGCCCCAGCATTTT	CASSKPADRGRPQHF
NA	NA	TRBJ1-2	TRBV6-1	TGTGCCAGCACCCAAGGGAGGGGCGAAGCTGGCTACACCTTC	CASTQGRGEAGYTF
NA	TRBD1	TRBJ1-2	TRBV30	TGTGCCTGGAGTGCCAACATTGGACAGGGTGGCTACACCTTC	CAWSANIGQGGYTF
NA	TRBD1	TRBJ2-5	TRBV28	TGTGCCAGCAGCTCGCTTGACAGGGGGGTGACCCAGTACTTC	CASSSLDRGVTQYF
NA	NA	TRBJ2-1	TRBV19	TGTGCCAGTAGTATTCAGGGATCCTACAATGAGCAGTTCTTC	CASSIQGSYNEQFF
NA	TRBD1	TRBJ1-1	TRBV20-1	TGCAGTGCTAGGTCGGGACAGTCATTTGAAGCTTTCTTT	CSARSGQSFEAFF
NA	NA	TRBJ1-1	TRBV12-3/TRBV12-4	TGTGCCAGCAGTCCCTCCCGGGGGGGCCTGGGTACTGAAGCTTTCTTT	CASSPSRGGLGTEAFF
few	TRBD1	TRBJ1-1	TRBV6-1	TGTGCCAGCAGTGCGCAGACAGGGGGAACTGAAGCTTTCTTT	CASSAQTGGTEAFF
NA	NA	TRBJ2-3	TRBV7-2	TGTGCCAGCAGCTTAGCGGGCAGCACAGATACGCAGTATTTT	CASSLAGSTDTQYF
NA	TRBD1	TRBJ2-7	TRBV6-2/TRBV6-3	TGTGCCAGCAGGCCCGGGACAGGGCGCCACGAGCAGTACTTC	CASRPGTGRHEQYF
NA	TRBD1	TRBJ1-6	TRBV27	TGCACCAGCAGTCTCTTGACAGGGGGCGCGGGAAATTCACCCCTCCACTTT	CTSSLLTGGAGNSPLHF
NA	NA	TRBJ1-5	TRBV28	TGTGCCAGCACCCCGGGGGGGAATCAGCCCCAGCATTTT	CASTPGGNQPQHF
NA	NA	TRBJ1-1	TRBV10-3	TGTGCCATCAGTGACGGACAGCCTATTGAAGCTTTCTTT	CAISDGQPIEAFF
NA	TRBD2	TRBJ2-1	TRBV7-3	TGTGCCAGCAGCTTATTTAGCGGGAGGATCAATGAGCAGTTCTTC	CASSLFSGRINEQFF
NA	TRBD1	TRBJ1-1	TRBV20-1	TGCAGTGCTAGATTAGTGACAGGGGGGAGTGGAACTGAAGCTTTCTTT	CSARLVTGGSGTEAFF
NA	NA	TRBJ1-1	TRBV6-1	TGTGCCAGCAGTGATGTCGGGCGAGCTTTCTTT	CASSDVGRAFF
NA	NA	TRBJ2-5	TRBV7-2	TGTGCCAGCAGCCAGATGGGGAACCAAGAGACCCAGTACTTC	CASSQMGNQETQYF
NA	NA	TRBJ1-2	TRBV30	TGTGCCAGGGGTAGGGCCAGCACCTTC	CARGRASTF
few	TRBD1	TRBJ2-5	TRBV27	TGTGCCAGCAGTTCGACCAACAGGGGAGAGACCCAGTACTTC	CASSSTNRGETQYF
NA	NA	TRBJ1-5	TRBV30	TGTGCCTGGAACCTAGACCCCACGCAGCCCCAGCATTTT	CAWNLDPTQPQHF
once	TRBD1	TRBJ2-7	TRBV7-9	TGTGCCAGCAGCTTAGGAGCGACAGGGGTCTACGAGCAGTACTTC	CASSLGATGVYEQYF
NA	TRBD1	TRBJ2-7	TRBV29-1	TGCAGCGTTGTTCCAGGGGGAAAGAACGAGCAGTACTTC	CSVVPGGKNEQYF